The 30 T cell receptor beta chains in this list originate from one sample, sequenced in a study of blood T cell repertoires in COVID-19. The protocol was immunoSEQ multiplex PCR, while the TCRdb copy is restricted to in-frame clones and leaves out a portion. The data hold roughly 260,000 clones, with 75% to 95% observed a single time. Material: PBMCs or T cells enriched from blood (not recorded which). The receptors stem from a woman aged 18-29 years who had recovered from COVID-19.

The rearrangement joins TRBV5-4 to TRBJ2-1; TRBD2 matches 9 bases. The CDR3 contains 15 residues. Trimming took 6 bases from V and 4 from J; bases not matched to a gene: 8. Looked up from germline, CDR1 is SGHNT and CDR2 is YYREEE (reference sequence). The CDR3 loop reads CASIPAGGLYNEQFF. The CDR3 nucleotides are TGTGCCAGCATCCCAGCGGGGGGACTATACAATGAGCAGTTCTTC.

V usage is TRBV7-2 and J usage is TRBJ1-5, with D hard to call. CDR1 is SGHTA and CDR2 is FQGNSA in the germline V gene. The CDR3 loop spans 14 amino acids. Between the trimmed V and J ends, which lost 1 base and 2 bases, there was a span of 6 bases. DNA for the CDR3: TGTGCCAGCAGCTTAGTAAATGGCAATCAGCCCCAGCATTTT. Amino acid sequence: CASSLVNGNQPQHF.

J is TRBJ1-1 and V is TRBV10-3, with TRBD1 matching 8 bases. The length of the CDR3 is 18 residues. J was trimmed by 2 bases and V by 10 bases; bases with no gene match: 21. The germline V gene encodes CDR1 ENHRY and CDR2 SYGVKD. The CDR3 loop is CAKHHARGRQGRNTEAFF. In DNA form, the CDR3 reads TGTGCCAAGCACCACGCCCGGGGGAGACAGGGGCGCAACACTGAAGCTTTCTTT.

The CDR3 DNA reads as TGTGCCAGCAGTTCAACAGGGATCTATGGCTACACCTTC. This sequence encodes CASSSTGIYGYTF. The gene calls are TRBV12-3 or TRBV12-4 and TRBJ1-2; a possible D gene is TRBD1 (6 bases). The CDR3 extends over 13 amino acids. V lost 4 bases to trimming and J lost 4 bases, with 10 bases between them.

The V call is TRBV28, the J call TRBJ2-7; the D gene is possibly TRBD2 (7 bases). The germline V gene has CDR1 MDHEN and CDR2 SYDVKM. This CDR3 contains 16 residues. The V end lost 6 bases, the J end lost 2 bases, and 20 bases lay between the germline ends. CDR3 sequence: CASSRIGGGHPYEQYF. The CDR3 DNA reads as TGTGCCAGCAGCCGGATAGGGGGAGGGCATCCCTACGAGCAGTACTTC.

The chain is built from TRBV4-1 and TRBJ2-7, with 7 bases aligning to TRBD1. The ends lost 6 bases at V and 4 bases at J; junction bases unmatched: 6. CDR1 and CDR2 (germline): MGHRA, YSYEKL. The CDR3 runs 13 residues. As DNA, the CDR3 is TGCGCCAGCAGTCCCGGGACAGATTACGAGCAGTACTTC. This translates into CASSPGTDYEQYF.

The V and J genes are TRBV7-3 and TRBJ2-5; 8 nucleotides line up with TRBD2. The CDR3 contains 16 residues. Germline V gives CDR1 SGHTA, CDR2 FQGTGA. Trimming took 5 bases from V and 5 from J; bases not matched to a gene: 13. CDR3 amino acids: CASSISQNSGVETQYF. The DNA of the CDR3 is TGTGCCAGCAGCATAAGCCAAAATAGCGGGGTGGAGACCCAGTACTTC.

The V call is TRBV15, the J call TRBJ2-4, with a weak D call TRBD2 (6 bases). The CDR3 contains 19 residues. The V and J ends lost 1 base and 6 bases respectively, with 25 bases between them. The germline gives CDR1 LNHNV, CDR2 YYDKDF (reference sequence). CDR3 protein: CATSRGPGELPNFGNIQYF. The DNA for the CDR3 is TGTGCCACCAGCAGAGGGCCGGGGGAGCTACCAAATTTCGGAAACATTCAGTACTTC.

The CDR3 loop reads CASSSGGRGSREGYTF. The CDR3 DNA is TGTGCCAGCAGCTCCGGGGGGCGCGGGTCGAGGGAAGGCTACACCTTC. The rearrangement joins TRBV7-9 to TRBJ1-2; D might be TRBD1 (6 bases). Per germline, CDR1 SEHNR and CDR2 FQNEAQ (reference sequence). V dropped 4 bases and J dropped 8 bases, with 23 bases sitting between them. The CDR3 is made up of 16 amino acids. The full variable domain, rest sourced from reference TRBV7-9 and TRBJ1-2, is DTGVSQNPRHKITKRGQNVTFRCDPISEHNRLYWYRQTLGQGPEFLTYFQNEAQLEKSRLLSDRFSAERPKGSFSTLEIQRTEQGDSAMYLCASSSGGRGSREGYTFGSGTRLTVV.

The J gene is TRBJ1-3, the V gene TRBV19, with D maybe TRBD1 (5 bases). The germline V gene has CDR1 LNHDA and CDR2 SQIVND (reference sequence). There are 14 residues in the CDR3. Trimming removed 6 bases at V and 1 base at J, with 10 bases between. CDR3 coding DNA: TGTGCCAGTAGGCCAGCAGGGTCTGGAAACACCATATATTTT. It is translated as CASRPAGSGNTIYF.

The chain recombines TRBV29-1 with TRBJ2-1; 13 bases map to TRBD2. V was clipped by 3 bases and J by 0 bases; unmatched bases: 2. CDR1 and CDR2 (germline): SQVTM, ANQGSEA. The CDR3 has 16 amino acids. The CDR3 DNA is TGCAGCGTTGATCGACTAGCGGGGGGCTCCTACAATGAGCAGTTCTTC. It encodes CSVDRLAGGSYNEQFF.

The chain carries TRBV5-1 and TRBJ1-2, with 7 bases identical to TRBD1. There are 13 residues in the CDR3. Germline V gene data show CDR1 as SGHRS and CDR2 as YFSETQ. Germline trimming cut 0 bases from V and 8 bases from J; bases unmatched to any gene: 4. The CDR3: CASSLAWTGGYTF. CDR3 sequence (DNA): TGCGCCAGCAGCTTGGCCTGGACAGGAGGCTACACCTTC.

This clone was found once. The V call is TRBV9, the J call TRBJ1-1; D not certain. Trimming removed 0 bases from V and 1 base from J, with 7 bases in between. The germline gives CDR1 SGDLS, CDR2 YYNGEE. This CDR3 has 14 residues. CDR3 in DNA: TGTGCCAGCAGCGTAGAATCGGGGAACACTGAAGCTTTCTTT. This codes for CASSVESGNTEAFF.

The gene calls are TRBV3-1 (or the pseudogene TRBV3-2) and TRBJ1-5; 9 bases are a match to TRBD1. This CDR3 is 17 amino acids long. Per germline, CDR1 LGHDT and CDR2 YNNKEL (reference sequence). Trimming removed 0 bases from V and 2 bases from J; junction bases left unmatched: 5. The CDR3 loop reads CASSQDRTGEGNQPQHF. In DNA form, the CDR3 reads TGTGCCAGCAGCCAAGATCGGACAGGGGAGGGCAATCAGCCCCAGCATTTT.

The chain carries TRBV27 and TRBJ2-7; TRBD1 is a possible D gene (5 bases). Germline CDR1 reads MNHEY; CDR2 reads SMNVEV (reference sequence). V lost 9 bases, J lost 4 bases, and 10 bases lay in between. The CDR3 totals 11 residues. This chain's CDR3 is CASQGPYEQYF. The CDR3 region has the DNA TGTGCCAGTCAGGGTCCGTACGAGCAGTACTTC.

The chain links TRBV4-2 to TRBJ1-3, with 9 bases fitting TRBD1. V gave up 2 bases and J gave up 8 bases; unmatched junction bases: 4. CDR3 size: 14 residues. Germline lookup yields CDR1 LGHNA and CDR2 YNFKEQ. DNA for the CDR3: TGTGCCAGCAGCCAAAACAGGGGGCTTGACACCATATATTTT. This translates into CASSQNRGLDTIYF.

In DNA, the CDR3 is TGTGCCAGCAGCTCCGGAGCGGTGTTGGAGCTGTTTTTT. It translates to CASSSGAVLELFF. The chain links TRBV7-6 to TRBJ2-2; D is perhaps TRBD2 (5 bases). The CDR3 loop spans 13 amino acids. V lost 4 bases and J lost 10, with 13 bases in between. Per the germline V gene, CDR1 is SGHVS and CDR2 is FNYEAQ. Using reference TRBV7-6 and TRBJ2-2 for the parts outside the CDR3, the full variable domain is GAGVSQSPRYKVTKRGQDVALRCDPISGHVSLYWYRQALGQGPEFLTYFNYEAQQDKSGLPNDRFSAERPEGSISTLTIQRTEQRDSAMYRCASSSGAVLELFFGEGSRLTVL.

This chain uses TRBV7-2 with TRBJ2-5; perhaps TRBD2 as D (6 bases). Trimming took off 1 base at V and 7 bases at J, with 19 bases between the two ends. The CDR3 is made up of 16 amino acids. Germline assignment: CDR1 SGHTA and CDR2 FQGNSA. The chain's CDR3 is CASSLDTGPGGGTQYF. The CDR3 nucleotides read TGTGCCAGCAGCTTAGACACGGGACCCGGGGGAGGGACCCAGTACTTC.

This sequence joins TRBV19 and TRBJ2-3; D not certain. V was cut by 4 bases and J by 3 bases, with 2 bases left in between. The CDR3 contains 11 residues. CDR1 and CDR2 (germline): LNHDA, SQIVND (reference sequence). This CDR3 reads CASSTTDTQYF. The CDR3 bases are TGTGCCAGTAGTACAACAGATACGCAGTATTTT.

CDR3 loop: CATSDSSDSSYEQYF. CDR3 sequence (DNA): TGTGCCACCAGTGATTCCTCGGACAGTTCCTACGAGCAGTACTTC. The chain is built from TRBV24-1 and TRBJ2-7; TRBD1 might be the D (6 bases). Germline lookup yields CDR1 KGHDR and CDR2 SFDVKD. The CDR3 loop spans 15 amino acids. Trimming cost V 2 bases and J 1 base, with 11 bases left between them.

This clone has a single count. The V gene is TRBV7-2, the J gene TRBJ1-1, with D tentatively TRBD1 (6 bases). The CDR3 covers 13 residues. Germline lookup yields CDR1 SGHTA and CDR2 FQGNSA. Trimming removed 10 bases from V and 5 bases from J, with 17 bases in between. CDR3 sequence reads: CATKQGVWTEAFF. The CDR3 nucleotides read TGTGCCACCAAACAGGGTGTTTGGACTGAAGCTTTCTTT.

The chain is built from TRBV6-5 and TRBJ1-3; 9 bases are shared with TRBD1. V was pared by 6 bases and J by 5 bases, with 8 bases of the junction left unmatched. Germline CDR1 MNHEY, CDR2 SVGAGI. CDR3 length: 15 amino acids. The CDR3: CASRTRTGVRNTIYF. CDR3 DNA sequence: TGTGCCAGCAGGACCCGGACAGGGGTGAGAAACACCATATATTTT.

The rearrangement links TRBV7-9 to TRBJ1-4; no reliable D call. The CDR3 has 12 residues. CDR1 SEHNR and CDR2 FQNEAQ come from the germline V gene (reference sequence). The ends were cut back, 6 bases at V and 3 bases at J, with 5 bases in the middle. The DNA of the CDR3 is TGTGCCAGCAGTCCTGCTAATGAAAAACTGTTTTTT. Translated: CASSPANEKLFF.

The V gene is TRBV20-1, the J gene TRBJ1-5; 7 positions match TRBD1. V shed 3 bases and J 6 bases; nucleotides not matched to a gene: 11. The CDR3 covers 15 residues. Looked up from germline, CDR1 is DFQATT and CDR2 is SNEGSKA (reference sequence). The CDR3 DNA reads as TGCAGTGCTAGTAGAAGACAGGGCTTTGGTCAGCCCCAGCATTTT. Amino acids: CSASRRQGFGQPQHF.

This chain connects TRBV4-1 to TRBJ1-6; D is undetermined. Germline CDR1 MGHRA, CDR2 YSYEKL. V was pared by 1 base and J by 9 bases, with 13 bases between. The CDR3 spans 15 residues. CDR3 DNA: TGCGCCAGCAGCCAAGTTGGTATCACGGGTTCACCCCTCCACTTT. Translation: CASSQVGITGSPLHF.

V and J are TRBV5-4 and TRBJ2-7, with 7 bases identical to TRBD1. The CDR3 sequence is 15 residues long. J lost 2 bases, V lost 1 base, and 6 bases had no gene match. Germline V gives CDR1 SGHNT, CDR2 YYREEE (reference sequence). The CDR3 region has the DNA TGTGCCAGCAGCTTGAGGACAGGTCTGGCCTACGAGCAGTACTTC. Amino acid sequence: CASSLRTGLAYEQYF.

This chain joins TRBV4-1 and TRBJ2-7; 8 positions match TRBD1. The J segment lost 6 bases and the V segment lost 3 bases, leaving 4 bases of the junction unmatched. CDR1 MGHRA and CDR2 YSYEKL come from the germline V gene. The CDR3 is 13 amino acids. Here the CDR3 DNA reads TGCGCCAGCAGCCATCCAGGACAGGGCGAGCAGTACTTC. Its translation is CASSHPGQGEQYF.

The chain couples TRBV7-2 to TRBJ1-2; D is undetermined. The germline gives CDR1 SGHTA, CDR2 FQGNSA. The V and J ends lost 7 bases and 5 bases respectively, with 14 bases between them. The CDR3 has 13 amino acids. The CDR3 loop reads CASNYKIGYGYTF. The DNA of the CDR3 is TGTGCCAGCAACTACAAAATCGGGTATGGCTACACCTTC.

The V and J genes are TRBV6-6 and TRBJ2-7; TRBD2 matches at 14 bases. This CDR3 spans 18 amino acids. Looked up from germline, CDR1 is MNHNY and CDR2 is SVGAGI (reference sequence). With 5 bases clipped from V and 0 bases from J, the junction kept 9 bases outside the gene matches. The CDR3 is CASSPSGTSGGFSYEQYF. The CDR3 DNA reads TGTGCCAGCAGTCCCTCCGGGACTAGCGGGGGCTTCTCCTACGAGCAGTACTTC.

V is TRBV20-1 and J is TRBJ2-7, with D unclear. Germline values: CDR1 DFQATT, CDR2 SNEGSKA (reference sequence). V lost 5 bases and J 6 bases, leaving 11 bases between the germline ends. The CDR3 spans 11 residues. CDR3 protein: CSAFSPPEQYF. CDR3 nucleotides: TGCAGTGCTTTCTCCCCCCCCGAGCAGTACTTC.